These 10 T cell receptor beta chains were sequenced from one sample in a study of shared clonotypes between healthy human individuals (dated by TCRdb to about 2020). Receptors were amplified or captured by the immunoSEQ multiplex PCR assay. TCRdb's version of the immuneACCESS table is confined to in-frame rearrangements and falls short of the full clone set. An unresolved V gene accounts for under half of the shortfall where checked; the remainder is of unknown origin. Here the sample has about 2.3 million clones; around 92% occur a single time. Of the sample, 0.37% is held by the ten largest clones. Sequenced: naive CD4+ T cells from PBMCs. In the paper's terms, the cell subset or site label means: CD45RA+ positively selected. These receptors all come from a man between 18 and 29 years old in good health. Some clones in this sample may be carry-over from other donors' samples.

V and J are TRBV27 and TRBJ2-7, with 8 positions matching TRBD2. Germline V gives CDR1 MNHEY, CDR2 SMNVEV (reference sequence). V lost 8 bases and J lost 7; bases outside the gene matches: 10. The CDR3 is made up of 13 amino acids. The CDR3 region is CASRGGGPSEQYF. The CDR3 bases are TGTGCCAGCCGGGGGGGAGGGCCGTCTGAGCAGTACTTC.

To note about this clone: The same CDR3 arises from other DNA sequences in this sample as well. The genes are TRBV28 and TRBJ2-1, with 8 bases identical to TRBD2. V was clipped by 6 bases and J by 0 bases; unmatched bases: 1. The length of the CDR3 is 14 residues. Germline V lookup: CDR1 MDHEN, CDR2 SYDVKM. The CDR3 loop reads CASRLAASYNEQFF. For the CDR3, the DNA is TGTGCCAGCAGACTAGCGGCCTCCTACAATGAGCAGTTCTTC.

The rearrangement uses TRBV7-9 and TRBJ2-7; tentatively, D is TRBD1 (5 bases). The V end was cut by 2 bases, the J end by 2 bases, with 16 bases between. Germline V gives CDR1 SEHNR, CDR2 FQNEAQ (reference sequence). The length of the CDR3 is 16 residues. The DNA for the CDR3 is TGTGCCAGCAGCTTATTCCCGGCAGGGAATGCCTACGAGCAGTACTTC. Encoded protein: CASSLFPAGNAYEQYF.

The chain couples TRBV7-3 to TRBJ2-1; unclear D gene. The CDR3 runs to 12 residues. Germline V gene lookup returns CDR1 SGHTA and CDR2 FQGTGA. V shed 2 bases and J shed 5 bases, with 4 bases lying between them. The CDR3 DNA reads TGTGCCAGCAGCTTATTCAACAATGAGCAGTTCTTC. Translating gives CASSLFNNEQFF.

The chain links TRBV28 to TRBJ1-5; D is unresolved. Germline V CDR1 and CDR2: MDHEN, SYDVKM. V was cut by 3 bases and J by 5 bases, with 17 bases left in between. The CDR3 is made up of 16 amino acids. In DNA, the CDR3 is TGTGCCAGCAGTTTCTACCAAGCGGGCAAGGATCAGCCCCAGCATTTT. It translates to CASSFYQAGKDQPQHF.

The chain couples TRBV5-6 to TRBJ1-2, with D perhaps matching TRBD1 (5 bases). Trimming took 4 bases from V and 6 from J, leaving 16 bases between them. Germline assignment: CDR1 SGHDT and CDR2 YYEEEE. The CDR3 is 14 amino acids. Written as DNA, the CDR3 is TGTGCCAGCAGCCGCCCCTCAGGGTTCGATGGCTACACCTTC. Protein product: CASSRPSGFDGYTF.

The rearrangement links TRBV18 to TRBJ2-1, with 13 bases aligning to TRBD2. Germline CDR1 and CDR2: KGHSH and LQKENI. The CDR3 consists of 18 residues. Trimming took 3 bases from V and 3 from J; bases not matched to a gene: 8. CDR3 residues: CASSPNRTSGSFYNEQFF. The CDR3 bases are TGTGCCAGCTCACCGAATAGGACTAGCGGGAGTTTCTACAATGAGCAGTTCTTC. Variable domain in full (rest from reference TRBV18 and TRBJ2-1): NAGVMQNPRHLVRRRGQEARLRCSPMKGHSHVYWYRQLPEEGLKFMVYLQKENIIDESGMPKERFSAEFPKEGPSILRIQQVVRGDSAAYFCASSPNRTSGSFYNEQFFGPGTRLTVL.

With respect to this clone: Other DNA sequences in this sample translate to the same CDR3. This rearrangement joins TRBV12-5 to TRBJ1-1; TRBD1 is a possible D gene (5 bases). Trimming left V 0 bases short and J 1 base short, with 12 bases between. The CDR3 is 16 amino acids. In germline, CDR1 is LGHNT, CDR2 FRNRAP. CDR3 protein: CASGLVLRGRNTEAFF. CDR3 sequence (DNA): TGTGCTAGTGGTTTGGTACTAAGGGGACGGAACACTGAAGCTTTCTTT.

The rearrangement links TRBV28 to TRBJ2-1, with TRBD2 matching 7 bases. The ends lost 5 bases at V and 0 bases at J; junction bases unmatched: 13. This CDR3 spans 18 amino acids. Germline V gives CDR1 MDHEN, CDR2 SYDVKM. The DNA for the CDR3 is TGTGCCAGCAGTCATGGAGGGGCGGGAGAGGGCTCCTACAATGAGCAGTTCTTC. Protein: CASSHGGAGEGSYNEQFF.

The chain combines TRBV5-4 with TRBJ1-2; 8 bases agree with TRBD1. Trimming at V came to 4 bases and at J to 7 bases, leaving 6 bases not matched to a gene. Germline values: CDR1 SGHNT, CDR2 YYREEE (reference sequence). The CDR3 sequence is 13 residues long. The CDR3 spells CASSTDRVGGYTF. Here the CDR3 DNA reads TGTGCCAGCAGCACGGACAGGGTAGGTGGCTACACCTTC.